This T cell receptor (beta chain) was sequenced for a study of blood T cell repertoires in COVID-19. Study overall: COVID-19 samples, acute and convalescent, were from the United States, Italy and Spain. PBMCs, B-cell-depleted T cells, or T cells provided the cDNA or gDNA that made up the material.

Authors' methods: From reference gene primer amplification, estimates of nucleated cell counts were derived. TCRdb's table, derived via immunoSEQ multiplex PCR, lists solely in-frame clones and lacks some. V, J and clone size are those of that table, while D and trimming were read from the DNA. This table holds 150,000 to 180,000 clones, roughly 82% found once. This CDR3 is built from 14 residues. Germline CDR1 SGHTA, CDR2 FQGTGA. The V and J ends lost 5 bases and 5 bases, in that order; junction bases with no gene match: 4. The clonotype was recovered from a woman aged 50 to 65 with acute or convalescent COVID-19. The chain is built from TRBV7-3 and TRBJ1-5, with TRBD1 matching over 9 bases. The sample was peripheral blood. CDR3 protein: CASSRDREDQPQHF. Written as DNA, the CDR3 is TGTGCCAGCAGCAGGGACAGGGAGGATCAGCCCCAGCATTTT.